Shown below are 31 T cell receptor beta chains from a single sample sequenced in a study of T-cell memory formation after mild COVID-19. Each CDR3 protein gets one entry after TCRdb re-called the 5' RACE reads with MiXCR. Counted here are approximately 88,000 distinct CDR3 sequences, approximately 23% occurring once; the ten biggest clones make up about 40%. The source material was PBMCs or a T cell subset sorted from them (not recorded which). The receptors derive from a man younger than 35 who had mild COVID-19 (a few samples of this study predate the infection). Cell type and time point are not known.

This clonotype was detected a few times. CDR3 loop: CASSRRDVTGEQYF. In nucleotides, the CDR3 is TGTGCCAGCAGCCGACGGGACGTTACAGGGGAGCAGTACTTC. The chain employs TRBV11-2 and TRBJ2-7, with a weak D call TRBD1 (6 bases). Per germline, CDR1 SGHAT and CDR2 FQNNGV. There are 14 residues in the CDR3. The ends were cut back, 5 bases at V and 7 bases at J, with 18 bases in the middle. Filled out from reference TRBV11-2 and TRBJ2-7, the complete variable domain reads EAGVAQSPRYKIIEKRQSVAFWCNPISGHATLYWYQQILGQGPKLLIQFQNNGVVDDSQLPKDRFSAERLKGVDSTLKIQPAKLEDSAVYLCASSRRDVTGEQYFGPGTRLTVT.

The chain employs TRBV4-1 and TRBJ2-1, with D perhaps assigned TRBD1 or TRBD2 (6 bases each). The CDR3 loop spans 14 amino acids. Germline V gene lookup returns CDR1 MGHRA and CDR2 YSYEKL. V was clipped by 2 bases and J by 8 bases, with 13 bases between them. For the CDR3, the DNA is TGCGCCAGCAGCCAAAGGGGGGAGTGGGATGAGCAGTTCTTC. Protein product: CASSQRGEWDEQFF.

This clonotype was counted between two and nine times. This chain uses TRBV29-1 with TRBJ2-7; 7 bases align to TRBD2. Germline trimming cut 1 base from V and 2 bases from J; bases unmatched to any gene: 8. In germline, CDR1 is SQVTM, CDR2 ANQGSEA. The CDR3 consists of 15 residues. The CDR3 is CSVEVSIGGTYEQYF. In DNA, the CDR3 is TGCAGCGTTGAAGTCTCTATCGGGGGGACCTACGAGCAGTACTTC.

This clonotype was seen a handful of times. The chain recombines TRBV3-1 with TRBJ1-1; D is ambiguous. V lost 1 base and J 1 base, leaving 7 bases between the germline ends. The germline gives CDR1 LGHDT, CDR2 YNNKEL (reference sequence). The CDR3 consists of 14 residues. In DNA form, the CDR3 reads TGTGCCAGCAGCCAAGGGGAACAGAACACTGAAGCTTTCTTT. It specifies CASSQGEQNTEAFF.

The J gene is TRBJ2-3, the V gene TRBV2; D is unclear. Germline CDR1 and CDR2: SNHLY and FYNNEI. The CDR3 runs 16 residues. V was clipped by 10 bases and J by 0 bases, with 20 bases between them. The CDR3 DNA reads as TGTGCCAACACACTCATTGAGACACGTAGCACAGATACGCAGTATTTT. Translated: CANTLIETRSTDTQYF.

This clonotype was counted only a few times. The rearrangement uses TRBV7-6 and TRBJ1-3; weak D call: TRBD1 (5 bases). There are 15 residues in the CDR3. Germline lookup yields CDR1 SGHVS and CDR2 FNYEAQ. The V and J ends lost 6 bases and 0 bases respectively, with 12 bases between them. CDR3 in DNA: TGTGCCAGCAGTCACTCGAGGGGCTCTGGAAACACCATATATTTT. Translation gives CASSHSRGSGNTIYF. The full variable domain, in which reference TRBV7-6 and TRBJ1-3 provide the parts outside the CDR3, is GAGVSQSPRYKVTKRGQDVALRCDPISGHVSLYWYRQALGQGPEFLTYFNYEAQQDKSGLPNDRFSAERPEGSISTLTIQRTEQRDSAMYRCASSHSRGSGNTIYFGEGSWLTVV.

This clonotype was observed a handful of times. The chain couples TRBV7-2 to TRBJ2-2; 8 nucleotides line up with TRBD2. V shed 1 base, J shed 1 base, and the junction held 5 bases outside the gene matches. Germline CDR1 SGHTA, CDR2 FQGNSA. This CDR3 has 17 residues. CDR3: CASSLGLAGQNTGELFF. CDR3 DNA sequence: TGTGCCAGCAGCTTAGGGTTAGCGGGGCAGAACACCGGGGAGCTGTTTTTT.

This clonotype showed up many times. V usage is TRBV11-1 and J usage is TRBJ2-1; D remains ambiguous. The germline CDR1 and CDR2 sequences are SGHAT and FQDESV (reference sequence). Between the trimmed V and J ends, which lost 4 bases and 5 bases, there was a span of 9 bases. The CDR3 loop spans 13 amino acids. The CDR3 sequence is CASSSDLNNEQFF. The CDR3 coding sequence is TGTGCCAGCAGCTCGGACCTTAACAATGAGCAGTTCTTC.

This clonotype was detected a few times. The chain combines TRBV7-9 with TRBJ2-7; D ambiguous. V dropped 1 base and J dropped 4 bases, with 11 bases sitting between them. CDR1 SEHNR and CDR2 FQNEAQ come from the germline V gene (reference sequence). The CDR3 runs 14 residues. The DNA of the CDR3 is TGTGCCAGCAGCTTAGTGGCACCAATATACGAGCAGTACTTC. Its translation: CASSLVAPIYEQYF.

V usage is TRBV5-5 and J usage is TRBJ2-3; 10 nucleotides match TRBD2. The V and J ends lost 0 bases and 4 bases, in that order; junction bases with no gene match: 8. Germline-derived CDR1 and CDR2 are SGHKS and YYEKEE (reference sequence). The CDR3 loop spans 17 amino acids. In DNA, the CDR3 is TGTGCCAGCAGCTTGGAGGGGAGCGGGGGGGCGGCAGATACGCAGTATTTT. Translation: CASSLEGSGGAADTQYF.

This clonotype turned up a few times. The chain combines TRBV29-1 with TRBJ2-2, with 10 bases identical to TRBD1. The CDR3 has 14 residues. Germline CDR1 is SQVTM and CDR2 is ANQGSEA. V lost 6 bases, J lost 4 bases, and 5 bases stayed unmatched. CDR3 sequence (DNA): TGCAGCGTCCATGGGACAGGGGTCACCGGGGAGCTGTTTTTT. Residues: CSVHGTGVTGELFF.

This clonotype was counted at least ten times. The gene calls are TRBV12-3 or TRBV12-4 and TRBJ2-1, with D possibly being TRBD2 (6 bases). Trimming took off 4 bases at V and 0 bases at J, with 13 bases between the two ends. The length of the CDR3 is 16 residues. The CDR3: CASSSPGVSSYNEQFF. DNA of the CDR3: TGTGCCAGCAGTTCTCCGGGGGTGAGCTCCTACAATGAGCAGTTCTTC.

The rearrangement joins TRBV11-2 to TRBJ2-1; tentatively, D is TRBD1 or TRBD2 (6 bases each). Germline V gives CDR1 SGHAT, CDR2 FQNNGV. The CDR3 consists of 15 residues. V lost 1 base, J lost 3 bases, and 10 bases lay in between. CDR3 amino acids: CASSLAGAYYNEQFF. The CDR3 DNA reads TGTGCCAGCAGCTTAGCGGGGGCTTACTACAATGAGCAGTTCTTC.

A few counts support this clonotype. The rearrangement links TRBV9 to TRBJ2-3, with TRBD1 matching over 8 bases. V was pared by 3 bases and J by 7 bases, with 10 bases of the junction left unmatched. Germline V gene lookup returns CDR1 SGDLS and CDR2 YYNGEE. This CDR3 is 15 amino acids long. CDR3 DNA: TGTGCCAGCAGCGACCGGGACAGGCTCCTTAATACGCAGTATTTT. It codes for CASSDRDRLLNTQYF. Filled out from reference TRBV9 and TRBJ2-3, the complete variable domain reads DSGVTQTPKHLITATGQRVTLRCSPRSGDLSVYWYQQSLDQGLQFLIQYYNGEERAKGNILERFSAQQFPDLHSELNLSSLELGDSALYFCASSDRDRLLNTQYFGPGTRLTVL.

In DNA, the CDR3 is TGTGCCAGCAGCGCCCAGAACACTGAAGCTTTCTTT. It encodes CASSAQNTEAFF. The chain couples TRBV7-9 to TRBJ1-1; D remains unclear. The germline gives CDR1 SEHNR, CDR2 FQNEAQ (reference sequence). The CDR3 is 12 amino acids. Trimming pared 5 bases from V and 1 base from J, leaving 5 bases between.

In this sample, this clonotype turned up a few times. The rearrangement uses TRBV6-5 and TRBJ2-3; D possibly matches TRBD1 or TRBD2 (6 bases each). Trimming removed 6 bases at V and 9 bases at J, with 16 bases between. CDR1 and CDR2 from the germline V gene are MNHEY and SVGAGI. The CDR3 spans 13 residues. CDR3 sequence (DNA): TGTGCCAGCAGCCGCTACAGGGAGGAGACGCAGTATTTT. It encodes CASSRYREETQYF.

This clonotype appeared a few times. This chain connects TRBV7-9 to TRBJ1-2, with D hard to call. The CDR3 spans 15 residues. V lost 3 bases to trimming and J lost 0 bases, with 11 bases between them. Looked up from germline, CDR1 is SEHNR and CDR2 is FQNEAQ (reference sequence). The DNA of the CDR3 is TGTGCCAGCAGCTTCGGATGGTCCTCTAACTATGGCTACACCTTC. Its translation: CASSFGWSSNYGYTF.

J is TRBJ2-3 and V is TRBV6-5; unclear D gene. With 2 bases removed from V and 6 bases from J, the gap between germline ends came to 9 bases. Per germline, CDR1 MNHEY and CDR2 SVGAGI. The CDR3 runs 13 residues. In nucleotides, the CDR3 is TGTGCCAGCAGTTACGGATCGACGGATACGCAGTATTTT. Its translation: CASSYGSTDTQYF.

The rearrangement joins TRBV4-1 to TRBJ1-6, with D uncertain. Trimming shortened V by 2 bases and J by 13 bases, and 12 bases separated the two germline ends. Germline CDR1 MGHRA, CDR2 YSYEKL. The CDR3 contains 13 residues. CDR3 nucleotides: TGCGCCAGCAGCCAACCCTCCCACGGGCCCCTCCACTTT. Translating gives CASSQPSHGPLHF.

This sequence joins TRBV20-1 and TRBJ2-5; 8 nucleotides agree with TRBD2. J lost 4 bases, V lost 6 bases, and 13 bases had no gene match. CDR3 size: 15 residues. Germline V gene data show CDR1 as DFQATT and CDR2 as SNEGSKA (reference sequence). CDR3 coding DNA: TGCAGTGCCGATCTCGGGGGGGCGATCGGAGAGACCCAGTACTTC. Encoded protein: CSADLGGAIGETQYF.

The DNA for the CDR3 is TGTGCCACCAGCAGACCCGATACCCTGGGGGAGACCCAGTACTTC. This translates into CATSRPDTLGETQYF. This chain joins TRBV15 and TRBJ2-5; D gene uncertain. V lost 2 bases, J lost 5 bases, and 15 bases lay in between. Looked up from germline, CDR1 is LNHNV and CDR2 is YYDKDF (reference sequence). The CDR3 sequence is 15 residues long.

This clonotype was detected only a few times. The chain couples TRBV7-9 to TRBJ2-7; 12 bases align to TRBD2. With 2 bases clipped from V and 4 bases from J, the junction kept 9 bases outside the gene matches. The V gene's germline CDR1 is SEHNR and CDR2 FQNEAQ (reference sequence). CDR3 length: 17 residues. The DNA for the CDR3 is TGTGCCAGCAGCTTATCCTCCGGGCTAGCGGGGGGGTACGAGCAGTACTTC. Its protein product is CASSLSSGLAGGYEQYF.

The J gene is TRBJ2-7, the V gene TRBV6-5; D possibly corresponds to TRBD2 (6 bases). Germline V gives CDR1 MNHEY, CDR2 SVGAGI. The V gene lost 6 bases and the J gene lost 3 bases, with 9 bases spanning the gap. The CDR3 has 12 residues. The CDR3 loop reads CASSPGGYEQYV. Written as DNA, the CDR3 is TGTGCCAGCAGCCCCGGGGGCTACGAGCAGTACGTC.

CDR3 residues: CASRGQGEKVHEQYV. The CDR3, as DNA: TGTGCCAGCAGAGGACAGGGGGAGAAGGTCCACGAGCAGTACGTC. V and J are TRBV6-2 or TRBV6-3 and TRBJ2-7; 10 bases align to TRBD1. V lost 6 bases to trimming and J lost 5 bases; unmatched junction nucleotides: 10. The CDR3 is 15 amino acids. Looked up from germline, CDR1 is MNHEY and CDR2 is SVGEGT.

The rearrangement uses TRBV20-1 and TRBJ2-1; tentatively, D is TRBD2 (6 bases). The V and J ends lost 5 bases and 4 bases respectively, with 21 bases between them. The CDR3 spans 16 residues. Germline lookup yields CDR1 DFQATT and CDR2 SNEGSKA (reference sequence). The CDR3 DNA reads as TGCAGTGCTGAAGACCTATTAGCGGCTAGTTACAATGAGCAGTTCTTC. Protein product: CSAEDLLAASYNEQFF.

The chain uses TRBV29-1 and TRBJ1-2; D unresolved. In germline, CDR1 is SQVTM, CDR2 ANQGSEA. CDR3 length: 12 residues. With 3 bases removed from V and 8 bases from J, the gap between germline ends came to 13 bases. The CDR3 protein is CSVERAPSGYTF. CDR3 nucleotide sequence: TGCAGCGTTGAGAGGGCCCCCTCGGGCTACACCTTC.

The chain employs TRBV12-3 or TRBV12-4 and TRBJ2-3; D is perhaps TRBD2 (6 bases). The CDR3 is 16 amino acids. V was clipped by 5 bases and J by 1 base, with 16 bases between them. Here the CDR3 reads CASSPSGSGRTDTQYF. CDR3 coding DNA: TGTGCCAGCAGTCCCTCGGGTAGCGGACGCACAGATACGCAGTATTTT.

As DNA, the CDR3 is TGTGCCAGCAGTTTAGAGACAGGGGTTTTGCTTGGCTACACCTTC. Translated: CASSLETGVLLGYTF. V usage is TRBV12-3 or TRBV12-4 and J usage is TRBJ1-2, with TRBD1 matching over 8 bases. This CDR3 contains 15 residues. V lost 1 base and J lost 7; bases outside the gene matches: 8.

This clonotype was counted only a few times. The V gene is TRBV29-1, the J gene TRBJ2-3, with D possibly being TRBD1 or TRBD2 (5 bases each). CDR1 and CDR2 from the germline V gene are SQVTM and ANQGSEA. This CDR3 contains 15 residues. V lost 3 bases to trimming and J lost 2 bases, with 15 bases between them. CDR3 coding DNA: TGCAGCGTTGAGTTGAGCTGGGACCACACAGATACGCAGTATTTT. This gives the protein CSVELSWDHTDTQYF.

In this sample, this clonotype turned up a few times. The chain recombines TRBV5-5 with TRBJ2-3; TRBD2 matches 7 bases. CDR3 length: 14 amino acids. Germline assignment: CDR1 SGHKS and CDR2 YYEKEE (reference sequence). V shed 4 bases and J 2 bases; nucleotides not matched to a gene: 4. The CDR3 sequence is CASSPGTTTDTQYF. In nucleotides, the CDR3 is TGTGCCAGCAGCCCCGGGACTACCACAGATACGCAGTATTTT.

The sample holds many counts of this clonotype. V is TRBV3-1 and J is TRBJ2-1; 9 positions match TRBD2. Per germline, CDR1 LGHDT and CDR2 YNNKEL (reference sequence). CDR3 length: 13 amino acids. The V and J ends lost 11 bases and 0 bases, in that order; junction bases with no gene match: 2. In DNA, the CDR3 is TGTGCCGCGGGGGGGAGCTCCTACAATGAGCAGTTCTTC. Amino acids: CAAGGSSYNEQFF.